These T cell receptor beta chains were read from a single sample in a study of T cell responses to AZD1222 COVID-19 vaccine. TCRdb keeps only in-frame clones here, not all; method: immunoSEQ multiplex PCR. The sample consists of around 100,000 clones, roughly 86% of them appearing once. The material sequenced was peripheral blood, taken on day 0 of AZD1222 vaccination. All receptors come from an adult in good health. Each CDR3 is given without its conserved first and last residue. Size is omitted from some rows. Given values are once, few, many or a class for expanded clones.

.,TRBV4-3,11,ASSQDGIGEQF
.,TRBV11-1,13,ASSRQGSAGNTIY
.,TRBV5-4,14,ASSIDYTGTKSPLH
.,TRBV28,11,ASSPPGLGTIY
.,TRBV10-3,16,AISESRGQGDGNNEQF
once,TRBV30,10,AWSGETGELF
few,TRBV3-1/TRBV3-2,14,ASSQVRDRGSGELF
.,TRBV7-2,12,ASSPPRGVGEQF
.,TRBV3-1/TRBV3-2,13,ASSPLDRDDYGYT
.,TRBV6-2/TRBV6-3,13,ASSREGANTGELF
.,TRBV5-8,12,ASSPVLYDTEAF
.,TRBV6-1,13,ASSEGGTAFYGYT
.,TRBV5-1,14,ASSLGAGEGQETQY
.,TRBV5-1,11,ASSFEEGARAF
.,TRBV6-6,13,ASSYSGQSNEKLF
.,TRBV15,13,ATSASGTSTDTQY
.,TRBV6-5,12,ASSLTGDHTEAF
.,TRBV28,13,ASSSPGQAYNEQF
.,TRBV15,14,ATSPRSGGSNQPQH
.,TRBV19,13,ASRTTSRSYNEQF
.,TRBV9,13,ASSSSGVVMNEQF
.,TRBV5-8,11,ASSLGRNTEAF
.,TRBV28,11,ASSFGTDYGYT
.,TRBV5-1,13,ASTPGQGNTGELF
.,TRBV24-1,10,ATRTGTGELF
.,TRBV30,9,AWRSTSEAF
.,TRBV6-4,11,ASSDTTNEKLF
.,TRBV19,13,ASSIWADSNYGYT
.,TRBV6-5,13,ASSYSTSGRGEQY
.,TRBV27,11,ANAPESNQPQH
once,TRBV7-3,12,ASSLGGRTDTQY
.,TRBV28,12,ASRGGTSTDTQY
.,TRBV27,13,ASSFLAGLTGELF
.,TRBV6-2/TRBV6-3,11,ASSYRQGGGYT
.,TRBV12-2,11,ASRSRITDTQY
.,TRBV5-1,14,ASSWAPGTGVYEQY
.,TRBV19,12,ASRLAAHTGELF
.,TRBV4-2,13,ASSQEGRQHYGYT
.,TRBV27,10,ASSLGGSGYT
.,TRBV19,13,ASSIQLMNTGELF
once,TRBV6-5,14,ASSWRSPNSGNTIY
.,TRBV15,11,ATSRLPYNEQF
.,TRBV4-3,13,ASSQTRVLGGELF
.,TRBV7-2,16,ASSPGTSGARSTDTQY
.,TRBV30,12,AWRGPGIGQPQH
.,TRBV5-4,13,ASGSFGLMTYEQY
.,TRBV29-1,15,SVATPKGTQSTDTQY
.,TRBV7-8,12,ASSSITGTGEQF
few,TRBV30,11,AWSRSVNYGYT
.,TRBV7-2,11,ASSLGQKDTQY
.,TRBV10-3,12,ALRGGSGTGELF
.,TRBV3-1/TRBV3-2,12,ASSPQEGNTEAF
.,TRBV19,12,ASSIGGRRSPLH
.,TRBV28,13,ASSSPRGVGTEAF
once,TRBV27,15,ASSLRGLAGASGELF